This T cell receptor (beta chain) derives from a study of beta chain features in type 1 diabetes (dated by TCRdb to the late 2010s). General notes on the study: Mean age, gender distribution, total cell number and subset yield were not different between patients and healthy donors. A total of about 99,000,000 sorted cells were examined across all samples, and RNA yield correlated strongly with the number of cells per subset. Naive and central memory subsets were obtained from all 30 or so donors, but regulatory and stem cell-like memory subsets were isolated from only 8 patients and 8 healthy donors. The study compared TCRB repertoires of sorted circulating CD4+ T cell subsets between recently diagnosed type 1 diabetes patients and matched healthy donors. Results the study describes overall, beyond this receptor: Because cDNA was sequenced instead of genomic DNA, highly expressing activated cells could be over-represented, though the groups showed no difference in activation or CD3 levels. Patients with type 1 diabetes made fewer insertions and deleted more nucleotides at VDJ recombination sites, implying thymic rearrangement abnormalities. HLA sub-analyses involved small numbers of individuals, so any influence of HLA type on TCRB rearrangement remained unresolved. PCR may preferentially amplify shorter templates, but because patient and control samples were amplified and corrected together, any resulting skew would affect both groups equally. The naive, central memory and regulatory TCRB repertoires appeared to resemble one another more closely among patients than among healthy donors. Type 1 diabetes patients showed a moderate but significant shortening of TCRB CDR3 length in all four CD4+ subsets.

Each donor gave one peripheral blood draw, about 110 mL on average, collected into heparinised tubes. Using a panel that included CD45RO, CCR7, CD25, CD127, CD95 and CD27, naive, central memory, regulatory and stem cell-like memory CD4+ T cells were sorted on a BD FACSAria II. Every sorted population had a purity above 95%. PBMCs were isolated immediately by Lymphoprep density gradient centrifugation and stained directly without culture. So that batch effects would be minimized, each experiment stained and sorted samples in pairs, pairing one healthy donor with one patient. Worth noting for this clone: What this receptor recognizes is not known. Base qualities are not at hand, and no much larger clone is one base apart.

The entire isolated RNA was reverse transcribed using the High Capacity cDNA Reverse Transcription Kit, and thus expressed TCRB transcripts were sequenced. Deep immunoSEQ sequencing was performed on naive, central memory and regulatory T cell samples, with an average of roughly 3.5 million total reads per sample. Sorted cells were lysed in RLT buffer and RNA was extracted with DNase-treated RNeasy Micro or Mini kits, depending on cell number. To prevent cross-contamination, each cell subset was processed individually, whereas patient and healthy donor samples were processed jointly. Using the immunoSEQ multiplex PCR, TCRB sequences were amplified from cDNA into 87-bp fragments spanning the CDR3 region. Amplicons were sequenced on the Illumina HiSeq platform. On the authors' methods: Synthetic template baselines were used to correct PCR bias computationally, reads within Hamming distance 2 were collapsed, and singletons that could not be merged were discarded. Reads were aligned to IMGT to assign V, D and J genes, CDR3 length, and insertions or deletions at six rearrangement sites. Within each subset, clonotype counts were normalized to sorted cell number, and only after that were true diversity and Gini coefficients computed with the tcR R package. Repertoire sharing was quantified using the overlap coefficient calculated on TCRB nucleotide sequences. Out-of-frame TCRB sequences from naive cells were analyzed as a proxy for the pre-selection repertoire. In TCRdb, the immuneACCESS table is reduced to in-frame sequences with V and J assigned. These tables do not hold every clone; where another copy was compared, an unresolved V gene accounts for under half, and the others remain unexplained. V, J and clone size derive from that table, while D and trimming were established from the DNA sequence. This sample holds 500,000 to 700,000 clones; about a sixth were observed only once. The ten largest account for around 0.095% of the sample.

In the germline V gene, CDR1 corresponds to SGHDT and CDR2 to YYEEEE. There are 14 amino acids in the CDR3, from cysteine to phenylalanine inclusive. Of all the DNA, just the CDR3 is kept, 42 bases in frame from base 1. V drops 4 bases and J drops 11 bases, leaving 21 bases in between. Material: naive CD4+ T cells from blood. This sample's cell subset or site label indicates: true naive CD4+ T cells. This TCR came from a man aged 18 to 29 in good health. The sequence joins TRBV5-6 to TRBJ1-1; 6 matching bases give a weak D call of TRBD1. The bases read TGTGCCAGCAGCAAGAGCAACAGGGTACTGGAGGCTTTCTTT. Translation gives CASSKSNRVLEAFF.